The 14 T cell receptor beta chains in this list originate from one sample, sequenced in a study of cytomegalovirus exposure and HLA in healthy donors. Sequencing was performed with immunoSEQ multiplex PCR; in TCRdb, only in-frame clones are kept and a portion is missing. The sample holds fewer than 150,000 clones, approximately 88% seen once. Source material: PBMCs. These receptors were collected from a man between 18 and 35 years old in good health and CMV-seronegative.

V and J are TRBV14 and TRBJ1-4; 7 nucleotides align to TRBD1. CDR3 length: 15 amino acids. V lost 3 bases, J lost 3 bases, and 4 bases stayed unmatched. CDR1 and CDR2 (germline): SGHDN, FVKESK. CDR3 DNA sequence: TGTGCCAGCAGCCAGACAGGGAATTCTAATGAAAAACTGTTTTTT. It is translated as CASSQTGNSNEKLFF.

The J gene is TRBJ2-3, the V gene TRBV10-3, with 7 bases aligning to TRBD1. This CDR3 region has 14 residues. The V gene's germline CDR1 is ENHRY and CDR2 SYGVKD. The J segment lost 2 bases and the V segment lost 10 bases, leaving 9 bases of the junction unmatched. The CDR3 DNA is TGTGCCACCAAGCCGGGACAGAACACAGATACGCAGTATTTT. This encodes CATKPGQNTDTQYF.

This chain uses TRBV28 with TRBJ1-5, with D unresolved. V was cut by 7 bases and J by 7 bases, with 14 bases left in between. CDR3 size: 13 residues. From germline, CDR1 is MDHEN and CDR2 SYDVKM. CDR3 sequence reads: CASKPEGLQPQHF. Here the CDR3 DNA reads TGTGCCAGCAAACCCGAGGGTTTACAGCCCCAGCATTTT.

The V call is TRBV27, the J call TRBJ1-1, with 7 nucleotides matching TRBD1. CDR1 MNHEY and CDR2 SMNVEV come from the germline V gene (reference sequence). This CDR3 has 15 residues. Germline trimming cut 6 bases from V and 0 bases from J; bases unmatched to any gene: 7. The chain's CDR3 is CASRMRQGMNTEAFF. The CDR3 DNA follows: TGTGCCAGCAGGATGAGACAGGGCATGAACACTGAAGCTTTCTTT.

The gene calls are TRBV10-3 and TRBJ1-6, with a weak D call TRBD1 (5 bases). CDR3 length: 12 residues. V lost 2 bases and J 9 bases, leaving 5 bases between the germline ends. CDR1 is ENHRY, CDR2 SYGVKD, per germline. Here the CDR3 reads CAISERGSPLHF. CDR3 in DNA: TGTGCCATCAGTGAGAGGGGTTCACCCCTCCACTTT.

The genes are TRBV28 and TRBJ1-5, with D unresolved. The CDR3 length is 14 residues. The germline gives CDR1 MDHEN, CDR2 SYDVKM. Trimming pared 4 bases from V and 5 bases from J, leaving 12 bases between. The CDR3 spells CASSSEGNYQPQHF. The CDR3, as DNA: TGTGCCAGCAGTTCAGAGGGAAACTATCAGCCCCAGCATTTT.

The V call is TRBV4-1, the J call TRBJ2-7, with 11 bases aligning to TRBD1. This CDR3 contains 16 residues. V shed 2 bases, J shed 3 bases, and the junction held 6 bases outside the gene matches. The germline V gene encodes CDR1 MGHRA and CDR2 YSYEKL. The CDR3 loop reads CASSQPPGQGVYEQYF. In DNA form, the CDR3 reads TGCGCCAGCAGCCAACCCCCGGGACAGGGGGTCTACGAGCAGTACTTC.

The CDR3 bases are TGTGCCAGTAGTATCCTCCATAGCGGGAGGGCCATAAATGAGCAGTTCTTC. Translation: CASSILHSGRAINEQFF. The chain recombines TRBV19 with TRBJ2-1, with 11 bases identical to TRBD2. Germline CDR1 reads LNHDA; CDR2 reads SQIVND (reference sequence). The junction had 11 bases not matched to a gene; V was cut back by 3 bases and J by 7 bases. The CDR3 totals 17 residues.

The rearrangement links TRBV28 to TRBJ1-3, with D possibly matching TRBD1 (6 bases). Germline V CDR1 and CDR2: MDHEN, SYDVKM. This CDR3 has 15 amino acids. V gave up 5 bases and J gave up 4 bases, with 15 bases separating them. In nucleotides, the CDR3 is TGTGCCAGCAGTGTAATCACAGGGACGGGAAACACCATATATTTT. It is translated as CASSVITGTGNTIYF.

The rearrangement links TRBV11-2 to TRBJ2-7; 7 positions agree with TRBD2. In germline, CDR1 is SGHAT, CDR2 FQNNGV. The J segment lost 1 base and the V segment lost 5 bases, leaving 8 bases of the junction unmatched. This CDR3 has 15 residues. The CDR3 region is CASSPNPGGSYEQYF. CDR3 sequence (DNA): TGTGCCAGCAGCCCCAACCCGGGAGGATCCTACGAGCAGTACTTC.

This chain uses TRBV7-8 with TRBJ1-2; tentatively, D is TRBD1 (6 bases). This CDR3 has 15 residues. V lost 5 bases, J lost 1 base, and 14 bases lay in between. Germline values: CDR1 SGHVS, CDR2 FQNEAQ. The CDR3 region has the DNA TGTGCCAGCAGCAAACCAGGGGTCGGTAACTATGGCTACACCTTC. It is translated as CASSKPGVGNYGYTF.

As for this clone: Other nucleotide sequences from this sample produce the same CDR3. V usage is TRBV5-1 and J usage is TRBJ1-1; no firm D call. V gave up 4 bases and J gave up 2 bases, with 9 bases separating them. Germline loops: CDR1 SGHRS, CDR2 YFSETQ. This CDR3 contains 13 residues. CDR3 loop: CASSLAVNTEAFF. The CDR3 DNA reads TGCGCCAGCAGCCTCGCAGTTAACACTGAAGCTTTCTTT.

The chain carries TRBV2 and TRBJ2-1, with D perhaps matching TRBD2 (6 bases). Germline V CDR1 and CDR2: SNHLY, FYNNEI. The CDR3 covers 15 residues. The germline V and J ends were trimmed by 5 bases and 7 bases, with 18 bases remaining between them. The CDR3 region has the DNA TGTGCCAGCAGTCAACTAGCCCGAGCTGCGAATGAGCAGTTCTTC. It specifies CASSQLARAANEQFF.

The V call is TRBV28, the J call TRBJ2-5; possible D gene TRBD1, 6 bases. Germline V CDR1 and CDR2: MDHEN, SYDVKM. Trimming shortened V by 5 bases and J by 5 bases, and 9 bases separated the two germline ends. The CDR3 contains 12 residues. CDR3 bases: TGTGCCAGCAGTAGAGGGGGTGAGACCCAGTACTTC. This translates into CASSRGGETQYF.